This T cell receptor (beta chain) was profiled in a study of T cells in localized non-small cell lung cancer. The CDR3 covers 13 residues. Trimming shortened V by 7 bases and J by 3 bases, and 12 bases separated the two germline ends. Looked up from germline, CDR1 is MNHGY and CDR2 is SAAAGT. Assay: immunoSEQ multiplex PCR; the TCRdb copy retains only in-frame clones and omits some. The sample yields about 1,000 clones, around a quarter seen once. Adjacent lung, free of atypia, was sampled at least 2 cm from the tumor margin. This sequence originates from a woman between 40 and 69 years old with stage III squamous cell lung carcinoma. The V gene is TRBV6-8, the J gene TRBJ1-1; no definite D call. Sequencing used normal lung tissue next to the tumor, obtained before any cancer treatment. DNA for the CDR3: TGTGCCAGCACCCAAGGGAGGTACACTGAAGCTTTCTTT. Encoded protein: CASTQGRYTEAFF.